The 5 T cell receptor beta chains given below trace back to one sample, sequenced in a study of T cell responses to AZD1222 COVID-19 vaccine. Repertoires were generated with immunoSEQ multiplex PCR, while TCRdb's copy carries only in-frame clones and drops some. This sample has roughly 100,000 clones, with approximately 86% found just once. Sample: peripheral blood, taken on day 0 of AZD1222 vaccination. The receptors shown here come from an adult in good health.

CDR3 sequence (DNA): TGTGCCAGCAGTGTTGAGCTGTCATACAATGAGCAGTTCTTC. The encoded protein is CASSVELSYNEQFF. The gene calls are TRBV6-4 and TRBJ2-1; unclear D gene. V was trimmed by 4 bases and J by 4 bases, leaving 11 bases between them. CDR1 is MRHNA and CDR2 is SNTAGT in the germline V gene. The CDR3 totals 14 residues.

This clone was seen only a few times. The rearrangement uses TRBV19 and TRBJ2-7; TRBD1 might be the D (5 bases). Germline V gives CDR1 LNHDA, CDR2 SQIVND (reference sequence). The CDR3 spans 11 residues. V lost 6 bases, J lost 6 bases, and 9 bases lay in between. The CDR3 DNA is TGTGCCAGTAGCGGACAATTCGAGCAGTACTTC. It translates to CASSGQFEQYF. The variable domain in full, completed from reference TRBV19 and TRBJ2-7, reads DGGITQSPKYLFRKEGQNVTLSCEQNLNHDAMYWYRQDPGQGLRLIYYSQIVNDFQKGDIAEGYSVSREKKESFPLTVTSAQKNPTAFYLCASSGQFEQYFGPGTRLTVT.

This clone appeared a single time. V is TRBV6-5 and J is TRBJ1-2, with D hard to call. The CDR3 runs 14 residues. The ends were cut back, 2 bases at V and 5 bases at J, with 12 bases in the middle. Germline V CDR1 and CDR2: MNHEY, SVGAGI. CDR3 coding DNA: TGTGCCAGCAGTTACAGCGTCAGAGGATATGGCTACACCTTC. This sequence encodes CASSYSVRGYGYTF.

This chain connects TRBV3-1 (or the pseudogene TRBV3-2) to TRBJ2-3; no definite D call. This CDR3 is 14 amino acids long. V was clipped by 1 base and J by 2 bases, with 7 bases between them. Looked up from germline, CDR1 is LGHDT and CDR2 is YNNKEL (reference sequence). The CDR3 DNA reads as TGTGCCAGCAGCCAAGGACTTACCACAGATACGCAGTATTTT. Its protein is CASSQGLTTDTQYF.

The chain is built from TRBV4-3 and TRBJ1-3; D gene unclear. V was cut by 4 bases and J by 3 bases, with 10 bases left in between. In germline, CDR1 is LGHNA, CDR2 YSLEER. The CDR3 loop spans 14 amino acids. The CDR3 DNA sequence: TGCGCCAGCAGCCTTTCCCGGGGTGGAAACACCATATATTTT. This codes for CASSLSRGGNTIYF.